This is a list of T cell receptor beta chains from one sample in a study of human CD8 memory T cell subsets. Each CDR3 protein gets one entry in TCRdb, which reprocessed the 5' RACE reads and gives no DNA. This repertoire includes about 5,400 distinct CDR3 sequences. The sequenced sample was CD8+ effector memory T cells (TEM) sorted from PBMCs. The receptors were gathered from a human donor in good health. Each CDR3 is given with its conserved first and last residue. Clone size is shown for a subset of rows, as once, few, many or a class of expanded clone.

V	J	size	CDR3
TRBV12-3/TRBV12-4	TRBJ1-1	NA	CASKLRTASTEAFF
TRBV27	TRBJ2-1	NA	CASSFTGQGPEQFF
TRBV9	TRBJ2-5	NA	CASSTQRDRGETQYF
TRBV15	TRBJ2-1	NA	CATSFGSGSYNEQFF
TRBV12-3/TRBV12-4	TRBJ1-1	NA	CASSLRAIEAFF
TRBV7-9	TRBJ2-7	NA	CASSSTDRGKGYEQYF
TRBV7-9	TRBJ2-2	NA	CASSGPSGGTANTGELFF
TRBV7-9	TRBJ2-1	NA	CASTLAGGNNEQFF
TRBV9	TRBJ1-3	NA	CASSDSAIPGNTIYF
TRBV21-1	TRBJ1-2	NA	CASSKARAGVNYGYTF
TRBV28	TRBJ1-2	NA	CASSLGTAYGYTF
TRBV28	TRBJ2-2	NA	CASSKLATGELFF
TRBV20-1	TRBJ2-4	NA	CSALRQAKNIQYF
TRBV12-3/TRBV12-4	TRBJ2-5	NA	CASRSRVQETQYF
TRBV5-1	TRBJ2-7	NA	CASSLVQGYLSEQYF
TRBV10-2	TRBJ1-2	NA	CASSEGGGADGYTF
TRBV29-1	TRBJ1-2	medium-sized	CSVESGGAGYGYTF
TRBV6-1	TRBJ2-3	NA	CASSGSPGLATDTQYF
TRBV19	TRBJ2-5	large	CASSVDFQETQYF
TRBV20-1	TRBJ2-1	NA	CSARGGTGPHEQFF
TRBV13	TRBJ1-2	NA	CASSLGTGLYGYTF
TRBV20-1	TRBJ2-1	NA	CSASGTTLWYNEQFF
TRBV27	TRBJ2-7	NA	CASSPGLGRNEQYF
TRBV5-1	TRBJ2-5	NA	CASSPHPGQETQYF
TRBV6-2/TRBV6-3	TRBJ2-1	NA	CASSYPDFRVYNEQFF
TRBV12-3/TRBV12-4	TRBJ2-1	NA	CASSLVSTSNEQFF
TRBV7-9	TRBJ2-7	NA	CASSLGAYEQYF
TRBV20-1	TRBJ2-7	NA	CSARRGIYEQYF
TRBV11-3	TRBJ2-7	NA	CASGLPAHYEQYF